The TCR beta chain under discussion was sequenced for a study of PD-L1 blockade in urothelial cancer. Across the study: Each participant's history included 0 to 3 prior chemotherapy regimens.

Trimming removed 3 bases from V and 5 bases from J, with 10 bases in between. CDR1 is LNHDA and CDR2 is SQIVND in the germline V gene (reference sequence). This CDR3 region has 13 residues. Study observations and caveats: For patients with durable benefit, tumor-infiltrating T lymphocytes were more numerous.

This clone came up a few times. Its antigen remains unidentified. Amplified housekeeping genes were used to quantify DNA from FFPE tumors. Profiled with immunoSEQ multiplex PCR; TCRdb holds only in-frame clones, not every one. This table has just over 35,000 clones, roughly a third appearing once. V gene TRBV19 combines with J gene TRBJ1-2; the D is unclear. This clonotype was obtained from a man in his 60s with urothelial cancer. The sequenced sample was tumor tissue, obtained before atezolizumab (anti-PD-L1) treatment. This CDR3 reads CASSIRGGYGYTF. CDR3 DNA sequence: TGTGCCAGTAGTATTCGAGGCGGTTATGGCTACACCTTC.